One and the same sample provided the 22 T cell receptor beta chains below, sequenced in a study of radiation and T cells in renal cell carcinoma. The time point here: baseline pretreatment blood. Treatment: 15 Gy SBRT to primary tumor, nephrectomy 4 weeks later. Sequenced by immunoSEQ multiplex PCR; TCRdb stores in-frame clones only, minus some. The sample consists of some 150,000 clones, less than 90% of them appearing once. The sequencing used blood, collected from a patient whose treatment included radiotherapy and nephrectomy. These receptor sequences come from a woman between 45 and 60 years old with renal cell carcinoma.

The chain recombines TRBV6-5 with TRBJ1-2, with D perhaps matching TRBD1 (6 bases). Deletions cut 2 bases from V and 6 bases from J, with 13 bases between. Germline CDR1 is MNHEY and CDR2 is SVGAGI. The length of the CDR3 is 14 residues. The CDR3 sequence is CASSYGEKGDGYTF. The CDR3 bases are TGTGCCAGCAGTTACGGGGAGAAGGGGGATGGCTACACCTTC.

This clone has a handful of counts. The rearrangement joins TRBV28 to TRBJ1-1, with D possibly being TRBD1 (5 bases). V lost 5 bases to trimming and J lost 10 bases, with 11 bases between them. CDR3 length: 11 amino acids. Germline CDR1 and CDR2: MDHEN and SYDVKM. The chain's CDR3 is CASSGERGAFF. The CDR3 coding sequence is TGTGCCAGCAGTGGGGAGAGGGGAGCTTTCTTT.

The gene calls are TRBV4-1 and TRBJ1-5; perhaps TRBD1 as D (6 bases). There are 16 residues in the CDR3. The V and J ends lost 1 base and 5 bases respectively, with 15 bases between them. Germline V gives CDR1 MGHRA, CDR2 YSYEKL. CDR3 DNA sequence: TGCGCCAGCAGCCAAGCGTTGACAGGTCAGGATCAGCCCCAGCATTTT. Protein sequence: CASSQALTGQDQPQHF.

This sequence joins TRBV27 and TRBJ1-4, with D unresolved. Germline lookup yields CDR1 MNHEY and CDR2 SMNVEV (reference sequence). This CDR3 has 14 residues. The V end lost 6 bases, the J end lost 0 bases, and 8 bases lay between the germline ends. CDR3 sequence reads: CASSQLATNEKLFF. In DNA form, the CDR3 reads TGTGCCAGCAGCCAACTTGCAACTAATGAAAAACTGTTTTTT.

The genes are TRBV6-1 and TRBJ2-1; 10 nucleotides align to TRBD1. V trimming: 6 bases; J trimming: 9 bases; junction bases outside the gene matches: 8. The CDR3 runs 14 residues. Looked up from germline, CDR1 is MNHNS and CDR2 is SASEGT. CDR3 DNA: TGTGCCAGCAGCCATTGGACAGGGGGAGGTGAGCAGTTCTTC. Amino acids: CASSHWTGGGEQFF.

The V call is TRBV6-5, the J call TRBJ2-7; 11 bases are shared with TRBD1. The germline CDR1 and CDR2 sequences are MNHEY and SVGAGI. The CDR3 length is 15 residues. The V segment lost 2 bases and the J segment 7 bases; nucleotides outside the gene matches: 7. DNA of the CDR3: TGTGCCAGCAGTTACGCTAGGACAGGGGGCCAAGAGCAGTACTTC. Encoded protein: CASSYARTGGQEQYF.

This sequence joins TRBV5-5 and TRBJ1-5; TRBD1 matches at 11 bases. V lost 2 bases, J lost 5 bases, and 6 bases stayed unmatched. The germline V gene encodes CDR1 SGHKS and CDR2 YYEKEE (reference sequence). The CDR3 extends over 16 amino acids. The DNA of the CDR3 is TGTGCCAGCAGCTTCTTACCGGGACAGGGGGATCAGCCCCAGCATTTT. Protein sequence: CASSFLPGQGDQPQHF.

The rearrangement links TRBV6-5 to TRBJ1-1; tentative D call: TRBD1 (6 bases). V was trimmed by 6 bases and J by 0 bases, leaving 11 bases between them. Germline CDR1 MNHEY, CDR2 SVGAGI. The CDR3 loop spans 14 amino acids. The CDR3 DNA sequence: TGTGCCAGCAGGGTCAGGGGCCTGAACACTGAAGCTTTCTTT. It is translated as CASRVRGLNTEAFF.

The rearrangement links TRBV19 to TRBJ1-5; D is unresolved. Per germline, CDR1 LNHDA and CDR2 SQIVND (reference sequence). Trimming stripped 1 base from V and 7 bases from J, with 14 bases between. There are 15 residues in the CDR3. The CDR3 is CASSIVSLGTQPQHF. Here the CDR3 DNA reads TGTGCCAGTAGTATAGTCTCCCTAGGAACCCAGCCCCAGCATTTT. Full variable domain (outside the CDR3, taken from reference TRBV19 and TRBJ1-5): DGGITQSPKYLFRKEGQNVTLSCEQNLNHDAMYWYRQDPGQGLRLIYYSQIVNDFQKGDIAEGYSVSREKKESFPLTVTSAQKNPTAFYLCASSIVSLGTQPQHFGDGTRLSIL.

The genes are TRBV15 and TRBJ1-5; the D is unclear. The CDR3 has 14 amino acids. The germline V and J ends were trimmed by 5 bases and 10 bases, with 18 bases remaining between them. CDR1 and CDR2 from the germline V gene are LNHNV and YYDKDF (reference sequence). The CDR3 loop is CATSPGQAGGPQHF. As DNA, the CDR3 is TGTGCCACCAGCCCGGGCCAGGCTGGAGGACCCCAGCATTTT.

This chain links TRBV10-3 with TRBJ2-2; 8 bases agree with TRBD1. Per germline, CDR1 ENHRY and CDR2 SYGVKD. This CDR3 contains 16 residues. With 6 bases clipped from V and 2 bases from J, the junction kept 8 bases outside the gene matches. CDR3 in DNA: TGTGCCATCAGCGGGAAAGGACAGGGAAACACCGGGGAGCTGTTTTTT. It codes for CAISGKGQGNTGELFF.

This clone was observed a few times. The chain carries TRBV7-9 and TRBJ2-7; TRBD2 matches 8 bases. V dropped 5 bases and J dropped 4; count of bases not matched to a gene: 7. The germline V gene has CDR1 SEHNR and CDR2 FQNEAQ (reference sequence). The CDR3 is made up of 14 amino acids. The CDR3 reads CASSQSGSKYEQYF. Here the CDR3 DNA reads TGTGCCAGCAGCCAGAGCGGGAGTAAGTACGAGCAGTACTTC.

The V call is TRBV29-1, the J call TRBJ2-3, with D unresolved. This CDR3 is 11 amino acids long. Trimming took 2 bases from V and 4 from J, leaving 4 bases between them. Per the germline V gene, CDR1 is SQVTM and CDR2 is ANQGSEA. CDR3 amino acids: CSVEPADTQYF. The CDR3, as DNA: TGCAGCGTTGAACCCGCAGATACGCAGTATTTT.

This chain uses TRBV29-1 with TRBJ2-3, with D possibly TRBD2 on 6 matching bases. CDR3 length equals 14 residues. The ends were cut back, 6 bases at V and 4 bases at J, with 17 bases in the middle. In germline, CDR1 is SQVTM, CDR2 ANQGSEA. CDR3 sequence reads: CSVSGTGDPDTQYF. In nucleotides, the CDR3 is TGCAGCGTCTCCGGGACGGGAGATCCAGATACGCAGTATTTT.

The CDR3: CASSSSSGLETQYF. For the CDR3, the DNA is TGTGCCAGCAGCTCAAGTTCGGGTCTCGAGACCCAGTACTTC. This rearrangement joins TRBV7-2 to TRBJ2-5; no clear D gene. This CDR3 contains 14 residues. Germline CDR1 SGHTA, CDR2 FQGNSA. Trimming stripped 4 bases from V and 5 bases from J, with 14 bases between.

This clone occurred a few times. The rearrangement joins TRBV4-3 to TRBJ1-2; 7 bases are shared with TRBD1. The CDR3 runs to 17 residues. Germline V gives CDR1 LGHNA, CDR2 YSLEER. V was pared by 0 bases and J by 2 bases, with 9 bases of the junction left unmatched. The CDR3 loop reads CASSQEVQQGYNYGYTF. CDR3 in DNA: TGCGCCAGCAGCCAAGAAGTACAACAGGGGTACAACTATGGCTACACCTTC.

This clone was seen just once. The rearrangement uses TRBV7-8 and TRBJ2-3; a weak D match, TRBD1 (6 bases). This CDR3 spans 15 amino acids. Trimming pared 0 bases from V and 1 base from J, leaving 8 bases between. Germline CDR1 and CDR2: SGHVS and FQNEAQ. The CDR3 DNA reads as TGTGCCAGCAGCTTAGCGGGGGCGGGCACAGATACGCAGTATTTT. It yields the protein CASSLAGAGTDTQYF.

V is TRBV4-3 and J is TRBJ1-4, with TRBD1 as a possible D gene (6 bases). The CDR3 length is 15 residues. V was shortened by 0 bases and J by 7 bases, with 12 bases between the two germline ends. Germline CDR1 is LGHNA and CDR2 is YSLEER. CDR3 amino acids: CASSQDLIGGEKLFF. The CDR3 DNA sequence: TGCGCCAGCAGCCAAGATCTGATAGGGGGTGAAAAACTGTTTTTT.

The V and J genes are TRBV30 and TRBJ2-1, with 10 bases fitting TRBD1. The CDR3 is 15 residues long. Germline V gene data show CDR1 as GTSNPN and CDR2 as SVGIG (reference sequence). V was pared by 2 bases and J by 4 bases, with 5 bases of the junction left unmatched. CDR3 nucleotides: TGTGCCTGGAGTCTGACAGGGGGCGCGTACAATGAGCAGTTCTTC. It codes for CAWSLTGGAYNEQFF. The full variable domain, its missing parts supplied by reference TRBV30 and TRBJ2-1, is SQTIHQWPATLVQPVGSPLSLECTVEGTSNPNLYWYRQAAGRGLQLLFYSVGIGQISSEVPQNLSASRPQDRQFILSSKKLLLSDSGFYLCAWSLTGGAYNEQFFGPGTRLTVL.

The V call is TRBV10-3, the J call TRBJ2-7; possibly TRBD1 for D (6 bases). Germline V gene sequence: CDR1 ENHRY, CDR2 SYGVKD. V was clipped by 7 bases and J by 3 bases, with 22 bases between them. The CDR3 totals 16 residues. CDR3 sequence reads: CAITQSFTAGDYEQYF. CDR3 DNA sequence: TGTGCCATCACCCAGTCCTTTACGGCAGGGGACTACGAGCAGTACTTC.

The chain employs TRBV9 and TRBJ1-2; 7 bases line up with TRBD1. This CDR3 is built from 13 residues. The germline CDR1 and CDR2 sequences are SGDLS and YYNGEE. Trimming removed 0 bases from V and 6 bases from J; junction bases left unmatched: 2. The CDR3 protein is CASSVGQGDGYTF. CDR3 coding DNA: TGTGCCAGCAGCGTAGGACAGGGCGATGGCTACACCTTC. Complete variable domain (other parts from reference TRBV9 and TRBJ1-2): DSGVTQTPKHLITATGQRVTLRCSPRSGDLSVYWYQQSLDQGLQFLIQYYNGEERAKGNILERFSAQQFPDLHSELNLSSLELGDSALYFCASSVGQGDGYTFGSGTRLTVV.

A single count supports this clone. V usage is TRBV7-2 and J usage is TRBJ2-2; 8 bases are a match to TRBD2. The germline gives CDR1 SGHTA, CDR2 FQGNSA. This CDR3 comprises 16 residues. Germline trimming cut 2 bases from V and 4 bases from J; bases unmatched to any gene: 6. The CDR3 is CASSLIRTSTTGELFF. CDR3 in DNA: TGTGCCAGCAGCTTAATACGGACTAGCACCACCGGGGAGCTGTTTTTT.